This paragraph covers one TCR beta chain sequence. CDR1 and CDR2 from the germline V gene are SGHVS and FQNEAQ. Trimming cost V 0 bases and J 1 base, with 9 bases left between them. The CDR3 has 15 amino acids. These data come from a study of T cells in localized non-small cell lung cancer. Measured with immunoSEQ multiplex PCR; TCRdb has only the in-frame clones, and not every one. Of approximately 54,000 clones listed, just over 85% were seen once; the top ten hold 4.5% to 5.5%. V gene TRBV7-8 combines with J gene TRBJ1-1; no clear D gene. The material was peripheral blood, obtained before any cancer treatment. The sequence was obtained from a woman aged 35 to 70 with stage I lung adenocarcinoma. The CDR3 is CASSLALRGNTEAFF. The CDR3 bases are TGTGCCAGCAGCTTAGCGTTACGGGGGAACACTGAAGCTTTCTTT. Full variable domain (outside the CDR3, taken from reference TRBV7-8 and TRBJ1-1): GAGVSQSPRYKVAKRGQDVALRCDPISGHVSLFWYQQALGQGPEFLTYFQNEAQLDKSGLPSDRFFAERPEGSVSTLKIQRTQQEDSAVYLCASSLALRGNTEAFFGQGTRLTVV.